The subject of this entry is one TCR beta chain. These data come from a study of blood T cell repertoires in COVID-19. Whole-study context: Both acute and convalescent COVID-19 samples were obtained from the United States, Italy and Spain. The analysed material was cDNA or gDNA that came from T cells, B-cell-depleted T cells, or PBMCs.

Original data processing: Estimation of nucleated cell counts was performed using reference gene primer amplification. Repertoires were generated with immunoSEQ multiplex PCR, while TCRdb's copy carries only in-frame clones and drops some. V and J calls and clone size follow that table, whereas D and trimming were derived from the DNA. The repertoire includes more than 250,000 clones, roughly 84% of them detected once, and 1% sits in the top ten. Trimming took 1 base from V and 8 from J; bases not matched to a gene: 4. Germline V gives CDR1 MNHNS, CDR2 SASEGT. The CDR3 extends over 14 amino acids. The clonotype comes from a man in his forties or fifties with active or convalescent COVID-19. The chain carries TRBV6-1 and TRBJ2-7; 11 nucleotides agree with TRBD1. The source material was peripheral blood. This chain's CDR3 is CASSEGGQGEKQYF. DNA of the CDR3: TGTGCCAGCAGTGAAGGGGGACAGGGGGAAAAGCAGTACTTC.